This entry is about one T cell receptor (beta chain). Antigen unknown. The data were obtained in a study of cytomegalovirus exposure and HLA in healthy donors. CDR1 SNHLY and CDR2 FYNNEI come from the germline V gene. Unmatched junction bases numbered 1, after V lost 6 bases and J lost 2 bases. The CDR3 is 14 amino acids. Study-wide results and limits: For presence/absence analyses, sequencing depth was assumed to be roughly uniform across donors. The study flagged 150 to 200 TCR beta chains as cytomegalovirus-associated. The authors judged a highly shared variant cluster likely a sequencing artifact.

The PCR had 60 Vbeta and 13 Jbeta primers. The repertoire was sequenced with immunoSEQ multiplex PCR; TCRdb's copy has only in-frame clones and lacks some. The sample shows around 200,000 clones, and approximately 0.8% sits with its ten largest clones. The gene calls are TRBV2 and TRBJ1-5, with TRBD1 matching over 10 bases. This TCR derives from a woman between 18 and 29 years old in good health and CMV-seropositive. The sample consisted of PBMCs. The CDR3 protein is CASSGTGGNQPQHF. The CDR3 DNA reads TGTGCCAGCAGCGGGACAGGGGGCAATCAGCCCCAGCATTTT.